This is a list of T cell receptor beta chains from one sample in a study of OX40 agonist ivuxolimab in advanced cancers. Measured with immunoSEQ multiplex PCR; TCRdb has only the in-frame clones, and not every one. This table has around 100,000 clones, around 93% appearing once. This material consisted of CD4+ or CD8+ T cells sorted from blood, taken in a trial of the OX40 agonist ivuxolimab. These receptors came from an adult with an advanced solid tumor such as melanoma, head and neck, liver or kidney cancer. The CDR3 runs from the conserved cysteine through the conserved F or W. A D gene is named only where the DNA matches it firmly. Expanded clones are given a class, and other clones once, few, many or no size at all.

J: TRBJ1-5; V: TRBV27; size: -; D: -; DNA: TGTGCCAGCAGTTTAGAGGCCTTAGGTGATCAGCCCCAGCATTTT; CDR3: CASSLEALGDQPQHF
J: TRBJ2-1; V: TRBV7-6; size: -; D: -; DNA: TGTGCCAGCAGCTTAGTCTACAATGAGCAGTTCTTC; CDR3: CASSLVYNEQFF
J: TRBJ2-7; V: TRBV18; size: -; D: TRBD1; DNA: TGTGCCAGCTCATTGGGACAGACCTACGAGCAGTACTTC; CDR3: CASSLGQTYEQYF
J: TRBJ1-1; V: TRBV28; size: -; D: TRBD1; DNA: TGTGCCAGCAGCCGCGGACAGGGGATGAACACTGAAGCTTTCTTT; CDR3: CASSRGQGMNTEAFF
J: TRBJ1-1; V: TRBV19; size: few; D: -; DNA: TGTGCCAGTAGCCCCGGTCAGGAAACTGAAGCTTTCTTT; CDR3: CASSPGQETEAFF
J: TRBJ2-7; V: TRBV11-3; size: -; D: TRBD2; DNA: TGTGCCAGCAGTTATCTAGCGGGAGCGGACGAGCAGTACTTC; CDR3: CASSYLAGADEQYF
J: TRBJ2-2; V: TRBV4-1; size: -; D: -; DNA: TGCGCCAGCAGCCAAGAAGACGACCACTACACCGGGGAGCTGTTTTTT; CDR3: CASSQEDDHYTGELFF
J: TRBJ1-5; V: TRBV19; size: -; D: TRBD1; DNA: TGTGCCAGTAGTACCAACAGGGGGCCTGCGACTCAGCCCCAGCATTTT; CDR3: CASSTNRGPATQPQHF
J: TRBJ1-2; V: TRBV9; size: -; D: -; DNA: TGTGCCAGCAGCGTAGCAAAGGGGTCTAACTATGGCTACACCTTC; CDR3: CASSVAKGSNYGYTF
J: TRBJ1-1; V: TRBV6-6; size: few; D: TRBD1; DNA: TGTGCCAGCAGTCCTGGACAGGTTGAAGCTTTCTTT; CDR3: CASSPGQVEAFF
J: TRBJ2-3; V: TRBV7-3; size: -; D: -; DNA: TGTGCCAGCAGCTCGGACGGGTACCACACAGATACGCAGTATTTT; CDR3: CASSSDGYHTDTQYF
J: TRBJ1-4; V: TRBV2; size: -; D: TRBD1; DNA: TGTGCCAGCAGTAGGGACAGGCCTTTTAATGAAAAACTGTTTTTT; CDR3: CASSRDRPFNEKLFF
J: TRBJ1-5; V: TRBV5-4; size: -; D: -; DNA: TGTGCCAGCAGCCGTGGGGGGCTTGAGCCCCAGCATTTT; CDR3: CASSRGGLEPQHF
J: TRBJ1-3; V: TRBV29-1; size: -; D: -; DNA: TGCAGCGTTGACCGAGGGCCCTCGACCGGGCCCGACTCTGGAAACACCATATATTTT; CDR3: CSVDRGPSTGPDSGNTIYF
J: TRBJ1-1; V: TRBV6-5; size: few; D: -; DNA: TGTGCCAGCAGGGGGGGGACCGGGAACACTGAAGCTTTCTTT; CDR3: CASRGGTGNTEAFF
J: TRBJ2-2; V: TRBV7-9; size: -; D: TRBD1; DNA: TGTGCCACCAAGACAGGGCGATCGAACACCGGGGAGCTGTTTTTT; CDR3: CATKTGRSNTGELFF
J: TRBJ2-5; V: TRBV11-3; size: once; D: -; DNA: TGTGCCAGCAGCCCGGCGGAGGAGACCCAGTACTTC; CDR3: CASSPAEETQYF
J: TRBJ1-2; V: TRBV7-3; size: -; D: TRBD1; DNA: TGTGCCAGCAGACTAGTGACAGGGGGCTTCAATGGCTACACCTTC; CDR3: CASRLVTGGFNGYTF
J: TRBJ2-1; V: TRBV11-2; size: -; D: TRBD2; DNA: TGTGCCAGCAGCCTAGCTGGTCTAGCGGTTTACAATGAGCAGTTCTTC; CDR3: CASSLAGLAVYNEQFF
J: TRBJ1-4; V: TRBV9; size: -; D: TRBD1; DNA: TGTGCCAGCAGCGTAGCTGCAGGGGGTTATGAAAAACTGTTTTTT; CDR3: CASSVAAGGYEKLFF
J: TRBJ2-1; V: TRBV11-2; size: -; D: TRBD1; DNA: TGTGCCAGCAGCTCTCCACGGACAGGGGGCTTTGAGCAGTTCTTC; CDR3: CASSSPRTGGFEQFF
J: TRBJ1-2; V: TRBV28; size: once; D: -; DNA: TGTGCCAGCAGTTTAAAAGGCCATGGCTACACCTTC; CDR3: CASSLKGHGYTF
J: TRBJ2-2; V: TRBV9; size: -; D: -; DNA: TGTGCCAGCAGCGTAGCCCCCACGAACACCGGGGAGCTGTTTTTT; CDR3: CASSVAPTNTGELFF